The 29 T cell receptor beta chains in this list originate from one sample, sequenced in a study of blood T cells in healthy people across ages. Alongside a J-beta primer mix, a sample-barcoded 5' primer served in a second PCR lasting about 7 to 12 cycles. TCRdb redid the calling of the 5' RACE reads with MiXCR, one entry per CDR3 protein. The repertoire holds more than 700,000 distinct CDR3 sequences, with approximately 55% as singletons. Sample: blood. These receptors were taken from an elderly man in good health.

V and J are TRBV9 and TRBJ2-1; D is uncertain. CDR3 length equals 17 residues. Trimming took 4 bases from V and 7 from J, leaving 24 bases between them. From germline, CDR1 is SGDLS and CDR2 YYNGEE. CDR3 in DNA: TGTGCCAGCAGCCCGCGGATTGGAACACTTCGGCGGAATGAGCAGTTCTTC. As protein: CASSPRIGTLRRNEQFF.

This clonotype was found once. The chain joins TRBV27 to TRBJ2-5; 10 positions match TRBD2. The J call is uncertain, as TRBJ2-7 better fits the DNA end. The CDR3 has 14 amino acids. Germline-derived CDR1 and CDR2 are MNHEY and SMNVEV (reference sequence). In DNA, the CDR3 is TGTGCCAGCAGGTCGGGACTAGCGACCTACGAGCAGTACTTC. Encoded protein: CASRSGLATYEQYF.

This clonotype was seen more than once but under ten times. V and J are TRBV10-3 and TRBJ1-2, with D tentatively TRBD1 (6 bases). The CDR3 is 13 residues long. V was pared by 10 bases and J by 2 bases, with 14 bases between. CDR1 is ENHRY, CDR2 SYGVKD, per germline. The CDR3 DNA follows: TGTGCCACCGGGCGGGGGGCCAACTATGGCTACACCTTC. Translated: CATGRGANYGYTF.

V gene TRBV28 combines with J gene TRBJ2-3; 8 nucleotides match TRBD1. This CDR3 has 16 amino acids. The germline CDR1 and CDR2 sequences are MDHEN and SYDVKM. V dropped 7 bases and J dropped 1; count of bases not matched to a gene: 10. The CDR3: CASIPPGRGRTDTQYF. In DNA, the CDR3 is TGTGCCAGCATCCCCCCTGGCAGGGGGCGCACAGATACGCAGTATTTT.

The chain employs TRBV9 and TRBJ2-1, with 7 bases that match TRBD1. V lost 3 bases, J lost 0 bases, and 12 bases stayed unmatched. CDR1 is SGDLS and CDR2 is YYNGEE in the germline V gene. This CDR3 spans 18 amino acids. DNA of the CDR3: TGTGCCAGCAGCGGCCGGACAGGCGCGGTCGGCTCCTACAATGAGCAGTTCTTC. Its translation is CASSGRTGAVGSYNEQFF. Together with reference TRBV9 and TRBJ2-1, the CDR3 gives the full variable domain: DSGVTQTPKHLITATGQRVTLRCSPRSGDLSVYWYQQSLDQGLQFLIQYYNGEERAKGNILERFSAQQFPDLHSELNLSSLELGDSALYFCASSGRTGAVGSYNEQFFGPGTRLTVL.

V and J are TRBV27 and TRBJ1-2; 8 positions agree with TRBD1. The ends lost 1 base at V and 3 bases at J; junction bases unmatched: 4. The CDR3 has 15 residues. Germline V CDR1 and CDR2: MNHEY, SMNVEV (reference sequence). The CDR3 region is CASSLYTGGDYGYTF. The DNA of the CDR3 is TGTGCCAGCAGTTTATATACAGGGGGGGACTATGGCTACACCTTC.

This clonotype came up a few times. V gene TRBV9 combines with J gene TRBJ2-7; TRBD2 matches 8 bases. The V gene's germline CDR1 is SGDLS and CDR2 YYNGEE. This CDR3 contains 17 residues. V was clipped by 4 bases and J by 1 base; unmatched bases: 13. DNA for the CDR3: TGTGCCAGCAGCCCGGGGGGGCTAGCGCTAGGGTCCTACGAGCAGTACTTC. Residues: CASSPGGLALGSYEQYF.

CDR3 sequence: CAVRQGEGTDTQYF. Here the CDR3 DNA reads TGTGCCGTCCGGCAAGGTGAAGGGACAGATACGCAGTATTTT. V and J are TRBV2 and TRBJ2-3; no definite D call. Germline values: CDR1 SNHLY, CDR2 FYNNEI. V was shortened by 11 bases and J by 3 bases, with 18 bases between the two germline ends. This CDR3 comprises 14 residues. The entire variable domain, with the rest obtained from reference TRBV2 and TRBJ2-3, is as follows: EPEVTQTPSHQVTQMGQEVILRCVPISNHLYFYWYRQILGQKVEFLVSFYNNEISEKSEIFDDQFSVERPDGSNFTLKIRSTKLEDSAMYFCAVRQGEGTDTQYFGPGTRLTVL.

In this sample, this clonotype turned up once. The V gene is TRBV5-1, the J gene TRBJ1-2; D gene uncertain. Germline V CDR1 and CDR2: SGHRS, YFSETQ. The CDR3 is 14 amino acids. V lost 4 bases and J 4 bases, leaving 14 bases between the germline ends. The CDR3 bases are TGCGCCAGCAGCGTGGAAGGGATTGGCTATGGCTACACCTTC. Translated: CASSVEGIGYGYTF.

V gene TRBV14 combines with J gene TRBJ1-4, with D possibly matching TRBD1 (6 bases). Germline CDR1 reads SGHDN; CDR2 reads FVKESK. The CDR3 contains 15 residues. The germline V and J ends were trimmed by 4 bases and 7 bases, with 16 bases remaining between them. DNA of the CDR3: TGTGCCAGCAGCCGGAACGACAGGAGAGGTGAAAAACTGTTTTTT. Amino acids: CASSRNDRRGEKLFF.

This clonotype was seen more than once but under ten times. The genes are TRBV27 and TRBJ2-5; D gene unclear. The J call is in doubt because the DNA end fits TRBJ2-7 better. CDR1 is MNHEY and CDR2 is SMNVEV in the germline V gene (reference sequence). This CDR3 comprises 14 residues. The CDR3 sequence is CASSPNMPSYEQYF. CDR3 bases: TGTGCCAGCAGTCCCAATATGCCCTCTTACGAGCAGTACTTC.

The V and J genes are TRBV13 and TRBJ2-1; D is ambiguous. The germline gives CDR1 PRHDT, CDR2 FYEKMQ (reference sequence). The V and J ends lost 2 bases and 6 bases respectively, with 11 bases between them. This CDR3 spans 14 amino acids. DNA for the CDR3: TGTGCCAGCAGCTTAAGTGGGCCCTTCAATGAGCAGTTCTTC. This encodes CASSLSGPFNEQFF.

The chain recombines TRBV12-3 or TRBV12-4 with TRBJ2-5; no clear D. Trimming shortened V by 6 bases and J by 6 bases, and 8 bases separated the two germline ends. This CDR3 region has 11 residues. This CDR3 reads CASSPAQTQYF. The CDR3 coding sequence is TGTGCCAGCAGCCCCGCCCAGACCCAGTACTTC.

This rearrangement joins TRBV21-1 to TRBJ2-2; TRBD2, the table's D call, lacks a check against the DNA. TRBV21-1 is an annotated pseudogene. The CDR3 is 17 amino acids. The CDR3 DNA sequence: TGTGCCAGCAGCAAATGTCGGCTAGCGGGAAGCCACGGGGAGCTGTTTTTT. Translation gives CASSKCRLAGSHGELFF.

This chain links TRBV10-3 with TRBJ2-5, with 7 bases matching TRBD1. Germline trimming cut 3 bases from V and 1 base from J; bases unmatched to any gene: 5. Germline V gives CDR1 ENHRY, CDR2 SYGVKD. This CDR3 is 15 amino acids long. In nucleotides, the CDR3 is TGTGCCATCAGTGATTCCGGGACAGTCCAAGAGACCCAGTACTTC. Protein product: CAISDSGTVQETQYF.

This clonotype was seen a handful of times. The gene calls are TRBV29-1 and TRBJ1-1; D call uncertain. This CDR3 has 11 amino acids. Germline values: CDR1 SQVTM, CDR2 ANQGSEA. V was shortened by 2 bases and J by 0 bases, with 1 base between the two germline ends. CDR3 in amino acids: CSVELNTEAFF. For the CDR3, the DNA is TGCAGCGTTGAACTGAACACTGAAGCTTTCTTT.

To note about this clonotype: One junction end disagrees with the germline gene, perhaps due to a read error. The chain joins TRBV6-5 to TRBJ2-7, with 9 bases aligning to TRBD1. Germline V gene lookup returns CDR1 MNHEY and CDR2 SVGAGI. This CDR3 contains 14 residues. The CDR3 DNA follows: TGTGCCAGCAGCCCTACAGGGGGCTCCTTCGAGCAGTACTTC. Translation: CASSPTGGSFEQYF.

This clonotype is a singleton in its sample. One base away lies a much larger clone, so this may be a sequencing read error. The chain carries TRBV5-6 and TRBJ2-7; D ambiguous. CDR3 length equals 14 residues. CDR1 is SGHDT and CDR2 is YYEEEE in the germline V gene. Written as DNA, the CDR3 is TGTGCCTGCAGCTTTTATAGCAGCTCCTACGAGCAGTACTTC. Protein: CACSFYSSSYEQYF.

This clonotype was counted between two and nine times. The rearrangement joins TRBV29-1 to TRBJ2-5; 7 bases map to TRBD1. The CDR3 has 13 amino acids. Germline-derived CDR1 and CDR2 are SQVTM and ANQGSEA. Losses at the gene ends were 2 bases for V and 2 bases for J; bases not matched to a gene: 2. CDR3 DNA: TGCAGCGTTGAAAAGGGACAGCAAGAGACCCAGTACTTC. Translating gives CSVEKGQQETQYF. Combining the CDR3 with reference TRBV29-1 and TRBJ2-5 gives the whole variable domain SAVISQKPSRDICQRGTSLTIQCQVDSQVTMMFWYRQQPGQSLTLIATANQGSEATYESGFVIDKFPISRPNLTFSTLTVSNMSPEDSSIYLCSVEKGQQETQYFGPGTRLLVL.

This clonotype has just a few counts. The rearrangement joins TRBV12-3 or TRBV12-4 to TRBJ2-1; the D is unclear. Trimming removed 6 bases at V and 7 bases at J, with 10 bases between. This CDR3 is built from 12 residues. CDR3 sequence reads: CASRRTINEQFF. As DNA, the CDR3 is TGTGCCAGCAGACGGACCATAAATGAGCAGTTCTTC.

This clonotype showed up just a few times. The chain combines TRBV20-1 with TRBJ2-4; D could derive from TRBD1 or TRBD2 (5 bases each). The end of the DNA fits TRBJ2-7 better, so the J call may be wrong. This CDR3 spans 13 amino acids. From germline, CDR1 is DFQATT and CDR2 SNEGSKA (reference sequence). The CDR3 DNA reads TGCAGTGCTAAAACCGGGACGGGGAGCGAGCAGTACTTC. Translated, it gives CSAKTGTGSEQYF.

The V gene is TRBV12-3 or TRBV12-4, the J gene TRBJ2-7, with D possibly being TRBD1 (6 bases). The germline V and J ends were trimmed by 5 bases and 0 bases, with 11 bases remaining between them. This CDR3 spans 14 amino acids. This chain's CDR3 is CASSPQGSSYEQYF. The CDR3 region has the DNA TGTGCCAGCAGTCCTCAGGGGAGCTCCTACGAGCAGTACTTC.

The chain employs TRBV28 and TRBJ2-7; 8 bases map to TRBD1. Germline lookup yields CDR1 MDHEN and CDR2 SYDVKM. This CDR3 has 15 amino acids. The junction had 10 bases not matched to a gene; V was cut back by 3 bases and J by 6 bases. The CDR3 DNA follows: TGTGCCAGCAGTTTCCGAACGACAGGGGCCGCCGAGCAGTACTTC. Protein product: CASSFRTTGAAEQYF.

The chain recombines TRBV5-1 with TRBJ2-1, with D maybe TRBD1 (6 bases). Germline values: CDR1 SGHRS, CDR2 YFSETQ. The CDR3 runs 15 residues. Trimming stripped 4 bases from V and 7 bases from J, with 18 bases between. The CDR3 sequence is CASSELGAQENEQFF. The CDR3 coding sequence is TGCGCCAGCAGCGAGCTGGGGGCGCAGGAAAATGAGCAGTTCTTC.

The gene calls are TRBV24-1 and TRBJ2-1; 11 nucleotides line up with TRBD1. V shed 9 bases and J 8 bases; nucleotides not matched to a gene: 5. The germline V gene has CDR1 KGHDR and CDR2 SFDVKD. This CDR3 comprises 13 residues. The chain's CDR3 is CATGQGARDEQFF. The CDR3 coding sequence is TGTGCCACCGGACAGGGGGCGAGGGATGAGCAGTTCTTC.

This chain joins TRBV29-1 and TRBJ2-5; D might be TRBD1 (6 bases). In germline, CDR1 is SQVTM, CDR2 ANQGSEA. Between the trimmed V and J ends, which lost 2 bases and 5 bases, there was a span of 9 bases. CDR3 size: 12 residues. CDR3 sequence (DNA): TGCAGCGTTGAACTTCAGGGGGAGACCCAGTACTTC. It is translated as CSVELQGETQYF. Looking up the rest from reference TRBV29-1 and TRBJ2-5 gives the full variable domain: SAVISQKPSRDICQRGTSLTIQCQVDSQVTMMFWYRQQPGQSLTLIATANQGSEATYESGFVIDKFPISRPNLTFSTLTVSNMSPEDSSIYLCSVELQGETQYFGPGTRLLVL.

As DNA, the CDR3 is TGCGCCAGCAAGATGGAGCACCCAACGCCCGAGCAGTACTTC. This gives the protein CASKMEHPTPEQYF. The gene calls are TRBV5-1 and TRBJ2-7; D not certain. From germline, CDR1 is SGHRS and CDR2 YFSETQ. V shed 6 bases and J shed 6 bases, with 19 bases lying between them. This CDR3 has 14 residues.

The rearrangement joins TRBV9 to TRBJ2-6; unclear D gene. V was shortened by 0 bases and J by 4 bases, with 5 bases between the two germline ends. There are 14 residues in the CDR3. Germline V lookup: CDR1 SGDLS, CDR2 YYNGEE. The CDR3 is CASSVDWGANVLTF. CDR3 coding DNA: TGTGCCAGCAGCGTAGATTGGGGGGCCAACGTCCTGACTTTC. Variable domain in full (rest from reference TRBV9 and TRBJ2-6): DSGVTQTPKHLITATGQRVTLRCSPRSGDLSVYWYQQSLDQGLQFLIQYYNGEERAKGNILERFSAQQFPDLHSELNLSSLELGDSALYFCASSVDWGANVLTFGAGSRLTVL.

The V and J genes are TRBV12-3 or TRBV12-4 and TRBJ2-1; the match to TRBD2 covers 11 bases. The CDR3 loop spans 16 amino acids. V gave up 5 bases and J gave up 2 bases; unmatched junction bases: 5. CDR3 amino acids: CASSLSGRATYNEQFF. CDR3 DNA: TGTGCCAGCAGTCTTAGCGGGAGGGCGACCTACAATGAGCAGTTCTTC.